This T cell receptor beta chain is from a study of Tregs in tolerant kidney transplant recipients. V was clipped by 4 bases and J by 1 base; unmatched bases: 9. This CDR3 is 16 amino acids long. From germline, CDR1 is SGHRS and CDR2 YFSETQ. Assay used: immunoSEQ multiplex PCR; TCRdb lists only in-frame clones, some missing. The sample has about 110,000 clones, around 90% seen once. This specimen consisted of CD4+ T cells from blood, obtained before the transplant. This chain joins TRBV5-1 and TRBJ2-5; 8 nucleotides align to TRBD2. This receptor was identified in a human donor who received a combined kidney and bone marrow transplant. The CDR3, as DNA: TGCGCCAGCAGCCGGGGTAGCGGGACCATCCAAGAGACCCAGTACTTC. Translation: CASSRGSGTIQETQYF.